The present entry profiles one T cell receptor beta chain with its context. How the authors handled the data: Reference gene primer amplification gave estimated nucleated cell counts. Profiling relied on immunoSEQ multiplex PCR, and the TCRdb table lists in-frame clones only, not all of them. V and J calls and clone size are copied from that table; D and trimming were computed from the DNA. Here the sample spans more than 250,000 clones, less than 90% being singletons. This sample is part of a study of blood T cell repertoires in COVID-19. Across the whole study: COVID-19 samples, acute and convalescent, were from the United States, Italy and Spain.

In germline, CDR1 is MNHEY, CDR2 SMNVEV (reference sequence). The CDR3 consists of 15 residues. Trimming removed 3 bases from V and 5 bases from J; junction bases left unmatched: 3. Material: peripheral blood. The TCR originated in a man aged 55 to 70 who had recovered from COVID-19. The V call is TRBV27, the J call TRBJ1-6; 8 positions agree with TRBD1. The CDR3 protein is CASSFKGQDNSPLHF. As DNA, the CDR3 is TGTGCCAGCAGTTTTAAGGGACAGGATAATTCACCCCTCCACTTT.